This is a list of T cell receptor beta chains from one sample in a study of blood T cell repertoires in COVID-19. The protocol was immunoSEQ multiplex PCR, while the TCRdb copy is restricted to in-frame clones and leaves out a portion. This sample yields under 150,000 clones, of which over 75% are seen a single time; approximately 1.7% belongs to the top ten. The sequenced material came from peripheral blood. These receptors came from a human donor with active COVID-19. The donor label of this sample is uncertain. Both conserved end residues are part of each CDR3. The order of the fields is V gene, CDR3 protein.

TRBV6-4,CASSDSSGAYNEQFF
TRBV11-2,CASSFGQGRREAQFF
TRBV4-1,CASSQVAGGLYNEQFF
TRBV27,CASSSGPTGGDGYTF
TRBV5-4,CASSRTGGSYEQYF
TRBV18,CASSPQLGQGAYNEQFF
TRBV4-1,CASSQTQGMGEKLFF
TRBV6-6,CASRGGGGSTGELFF
TRBV18,CASSQRTIDNEQFF
TRBV11-1,CASSPWARGTYEQYF
TRBV7-6,CASSGTGAYNEQFF
TRBV18,CASSLTGRTGKNIQYF
TRBV28,CARIRGGDTEAFF
TRBV5-1,CASSSRTSGNYEQYF
TRBV6-5,CASSSGTGRGETQYF
TRBV6-1,CASSEQSGGQETQYF
TRBV7-2,CASSYDRSNNYGYTF
TRBV11-1,CASSPGQGAYEQYF
TRBV2,CASSRDRGLTEAFF
TRBV28,CASTFRGPGYEQYF
TRBV4-3,CASSQDRTGTGKDEQFF
TRBV7-2,CASSLQPPLSEQYF
TRBV2,CASSDSEAFF
TRBV9,CASSTPGTGNTGELFF
TRBV6-2/TRBV6-3,CASSQGQNEKLFF
TRBV5-5,CASSLAAAGGFQETQYF
TRBV6-5,CASSYSRQGNSPLHF
TRBV6-2/TRBV6-3,CASSYPEQFTEAFF
TRBV6-2/TRBV6-3,CASSFGRGLHTDTQYF
TRBV7-6,CASSLGGLSTDTQYF
TRBV6-5,CASRSGGNEQFF
TRBV4-3,CASSPSWGVGAKGF
TRBV7-2,CASSPQTYEQYF